This T cell receptor (beta chain) appears in the sequencing data of a study of immune evolution from preneoplasia to lung adenocarcinoma. About the research overall: HLA loss of heterozygosity: over 5.5% AIS, about 15% MIA, roughly 35% ADC, none AAH.

This CDR3 region has 15 residues. V lost 6 bases, J lost 6 bases, and 10 bases stayed unmatched. Germline-derived CDR1 and CDR2 are SEHNR and FQNEAQ (reference sequence). Here immunoSEQ multiplex PCR was the method, and the copy in TCRdb shows in-frame clones only, minus some. The sample carries tens of thousands of clones, roughly 80% recorded once. The sequenced sample consisted of FFPE invasive lung adenocarcinoma tissue. The sequence was obtained from a person between 60 and 69 years old with lung adenocarcinoma. The chain uses TRBV7-9 and TRBJ2-2; 7 bases are a match to TRBD2. This chain's CDR3 is CASSSMAGVAGELFF. In nucleotides, the CDR3 is TGTGCCAGCAGTTCAATGGCGGGAGTGGCCGGGGAGCTGTTTTTT.